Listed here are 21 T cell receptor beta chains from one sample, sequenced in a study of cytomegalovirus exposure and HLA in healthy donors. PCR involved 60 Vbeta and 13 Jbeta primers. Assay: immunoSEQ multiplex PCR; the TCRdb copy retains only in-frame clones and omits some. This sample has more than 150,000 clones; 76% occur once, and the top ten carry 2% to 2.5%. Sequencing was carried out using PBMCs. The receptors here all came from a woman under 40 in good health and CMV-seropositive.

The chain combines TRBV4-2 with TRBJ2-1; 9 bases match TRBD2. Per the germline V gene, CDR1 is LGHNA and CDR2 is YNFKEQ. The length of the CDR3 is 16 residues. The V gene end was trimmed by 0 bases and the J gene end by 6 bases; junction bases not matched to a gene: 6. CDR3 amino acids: CASSQDLAGDPNEQFF. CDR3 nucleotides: TGTGCCAGCAGCCAAGATTTAGCGGGGGATCCCAATGAGCAGTTCTTC.

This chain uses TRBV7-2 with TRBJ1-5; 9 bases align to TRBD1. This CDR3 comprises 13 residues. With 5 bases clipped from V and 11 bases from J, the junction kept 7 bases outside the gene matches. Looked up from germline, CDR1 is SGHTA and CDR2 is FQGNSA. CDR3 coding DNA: TGTGCCAGCAGCCCCACCGGGACAGGGACCCAGCATTTT. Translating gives CASSPTGTGTQHF. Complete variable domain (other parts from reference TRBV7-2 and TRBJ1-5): GAGVSQSPSNKVTEKGKDVELRCDPISGHTALYWYRQSLGQGLEFLIYFQGNSAPDKSGLPSDRFSAERTGGSVSTLTIQRTQQEDSAVYLCASSPTGTGTQHFGDGTRLSIL.

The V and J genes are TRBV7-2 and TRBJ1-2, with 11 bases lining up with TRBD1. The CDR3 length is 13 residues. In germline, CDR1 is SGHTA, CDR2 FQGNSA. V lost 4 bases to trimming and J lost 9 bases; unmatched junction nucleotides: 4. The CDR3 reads CASSYGQGASYTF. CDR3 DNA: TGTGCCAGCAGCTACGGACAGGGGGCAAGCTACACCTTC.

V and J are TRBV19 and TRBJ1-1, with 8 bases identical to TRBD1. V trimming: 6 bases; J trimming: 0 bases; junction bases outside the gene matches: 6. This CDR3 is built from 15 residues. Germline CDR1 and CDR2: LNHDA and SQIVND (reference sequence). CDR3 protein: CASRSRQGLNTEAFF. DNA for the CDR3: TGTGCCAGTAGATCCCGACAGGGGCTGAACACTGAAGCTTTCTTT. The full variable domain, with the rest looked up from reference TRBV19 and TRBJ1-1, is DGGITQSPKYLFRKEGQNVTLSCEQNLNHDAMYWYRQDPGQGLRLIYYSQIVNDFQKGDIAEGYSVSREKKESFPLTVTSAQKNPTAFYLCASRSRQGLNTEAFFGQGTRLTVV.

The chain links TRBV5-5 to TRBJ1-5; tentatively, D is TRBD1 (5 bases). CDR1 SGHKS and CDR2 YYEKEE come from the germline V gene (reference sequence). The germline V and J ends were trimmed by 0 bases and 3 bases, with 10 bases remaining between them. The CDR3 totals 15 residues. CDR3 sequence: CASSLDPGSNQPQHF. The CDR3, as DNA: TGTGCCAGCAGCTTGGACCCAGGGTCCAATCAGCCCCAGCATTTT.

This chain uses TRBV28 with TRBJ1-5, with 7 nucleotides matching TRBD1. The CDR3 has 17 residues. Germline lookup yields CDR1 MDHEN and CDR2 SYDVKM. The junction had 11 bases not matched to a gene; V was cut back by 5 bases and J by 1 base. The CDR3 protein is CASSPATDRASNQPQHF. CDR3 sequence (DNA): TGTGCCAGCAGTCCGGCCACCGACAGGGCGAGCAATCAGCCCCAGCATTTT.

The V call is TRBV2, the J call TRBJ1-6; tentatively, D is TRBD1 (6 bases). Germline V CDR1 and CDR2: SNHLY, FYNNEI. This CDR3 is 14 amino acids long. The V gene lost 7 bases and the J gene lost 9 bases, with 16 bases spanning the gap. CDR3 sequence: CASKGERETSPLHF. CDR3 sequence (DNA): TGTGCCAGCAAGGGGGAAAGGGAGACTTCACCCCTCCACTTT. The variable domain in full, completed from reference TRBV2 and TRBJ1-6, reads EPEVTQTPSHQVTQMGQEVILRCVPISNHLYFYWYRQILGQKVEFLVSFYNNEISEKSEIFDDQFSVERPDGSNFTLKIRSTKLEDSAMYFCASKGERETSPLHFGNGTRLTVT.

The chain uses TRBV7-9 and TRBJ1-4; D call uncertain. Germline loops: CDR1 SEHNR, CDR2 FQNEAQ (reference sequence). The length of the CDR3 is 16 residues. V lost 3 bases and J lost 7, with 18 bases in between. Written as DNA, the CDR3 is TGTGCCAGCAGCTTCTGGACGCATCCAGGAGGTGAAAAACTGTTTTTT. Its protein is CASSFWTHPGGEKLFF.

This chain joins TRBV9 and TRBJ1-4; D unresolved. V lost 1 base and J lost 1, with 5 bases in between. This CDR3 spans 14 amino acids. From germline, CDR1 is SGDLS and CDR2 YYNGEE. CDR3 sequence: CASSVQQTNEKLFF. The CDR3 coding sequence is TGTGCCAGCAGCGTACAACAAACTAATGAAAAACTGTTTTTT.

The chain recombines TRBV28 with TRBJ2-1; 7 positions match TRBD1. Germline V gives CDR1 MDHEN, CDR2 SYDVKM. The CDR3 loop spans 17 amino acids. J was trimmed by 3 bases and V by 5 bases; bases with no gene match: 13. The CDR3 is CASSPGTARGVYNEQFF. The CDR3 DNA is TGTGCCAGCAGTCCCGGGACAGCCCGAGGAGTCTACAATGAGCAGTTCTTC.

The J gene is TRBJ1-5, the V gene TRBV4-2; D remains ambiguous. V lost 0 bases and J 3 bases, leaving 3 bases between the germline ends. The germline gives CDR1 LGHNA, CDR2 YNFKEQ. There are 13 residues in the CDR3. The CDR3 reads CASSQDNNQPQHF. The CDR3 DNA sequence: TGTGCCAGCAGCCAAGATAACAATCAGCCCCAGCATTTT.

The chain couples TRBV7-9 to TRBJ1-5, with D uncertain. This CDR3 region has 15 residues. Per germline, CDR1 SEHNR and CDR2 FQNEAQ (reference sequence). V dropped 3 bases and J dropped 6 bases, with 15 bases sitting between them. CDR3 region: CASSFGPLGGQPQHF. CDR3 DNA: TGTGCCAGCAGCTTCGGGCCGCTCGGAGGTCAGCCCCAGCATTTT.

CDR3 nucleotide sequence: TGTGCCAGCAGCGTAGAAGGACAGGGACTTGGCTACACCTTC. Translating it yields CASSVEGQGLGYTF. The chain has TRBV9 and TRBJ1-2; 8 bases fit TRBD1. V trimming: 0 bases; J trimming: 7 bases; junction bases outside the gene matches: 5. The CDR3 is 14 residues long. Germline V lookup: CDR1 SGDLS, CDR2 YYNGEE.

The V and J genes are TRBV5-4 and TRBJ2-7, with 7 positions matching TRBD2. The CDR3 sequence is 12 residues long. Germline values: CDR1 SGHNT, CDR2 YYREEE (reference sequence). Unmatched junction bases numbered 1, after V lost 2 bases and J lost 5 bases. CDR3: CASSFGGDEQYF. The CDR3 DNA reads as TGTGCCAGCAGCTTTGGGGGGGACGAGCAGTACTTC. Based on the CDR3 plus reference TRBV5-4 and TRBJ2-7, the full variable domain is ETGVTQSPTHLIKTRGQQVTLRCSSQSGHNTVSWYQQALGQGPQFIFQYYREEENGRGNFPPRFSGLQFPNYSSELNVNALELDDSALYLCASSFGGDEQYFGPGTRLTVT.

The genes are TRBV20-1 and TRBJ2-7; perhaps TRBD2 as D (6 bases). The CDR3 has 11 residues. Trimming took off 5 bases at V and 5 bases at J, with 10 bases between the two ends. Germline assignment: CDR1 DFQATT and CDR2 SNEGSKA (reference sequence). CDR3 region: CSASPGDEQYF. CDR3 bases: TGCAGTGCTTCCCCGGGGGACGAGCAGTACTTC.

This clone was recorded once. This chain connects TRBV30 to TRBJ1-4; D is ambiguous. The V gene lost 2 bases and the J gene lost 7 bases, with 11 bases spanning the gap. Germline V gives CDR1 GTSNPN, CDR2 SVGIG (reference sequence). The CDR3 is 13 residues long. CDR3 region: CAWSWRVGEKLFF. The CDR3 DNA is TGTGCCTGGAGTTGGAGGGTGGGTGAAAAACTGTTTTTT.

CDR3 loop: CASRPPGSSYEQYF. In DNA form, the CDR3 reads TGTGCCAGCAGACCCCCGGGGAGCTCCTACGAGCAGTACTTC. The chain links TRBV28 to TRBJ2-7; D might be TRBD2 (5 bases). The CDR3 totals 14 residues. In germline, CDR1 is MDHEN, CDR2 SYDVKM. Between the trimmed V and J ends, which lost 6 bases and 0 bases, there was a span of 12 bases. Looking up the rest from reference TRBV28 and TRBJ2-7 gives the full variable domain: DVKVTQSSRYLVKRTGEKVFLECVQDMDHENMFWYRQDPGLGLRLIYFSYDVKMKEKGDIPEGYSVSREKKERFSLILESASTNQTSMYLCASRPPGSSYEQYFGPGTRLTVT.

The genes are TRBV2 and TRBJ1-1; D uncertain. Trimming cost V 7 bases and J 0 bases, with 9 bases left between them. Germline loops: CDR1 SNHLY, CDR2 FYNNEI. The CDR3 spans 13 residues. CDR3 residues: CASKVEVNTEAFF. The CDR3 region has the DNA TGTGCCAGCAAAGTAGAGGTGAACACTGAAGCTTTCTTT. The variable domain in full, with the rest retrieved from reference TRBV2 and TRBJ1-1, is EPEVTQTPSHQVTQMGQEVILRCVPISNHLYFYWYRQILGQKVEFLVSFYNNEISEKSEIFDDQFSVERPDGSNFTLKIRSTKLEDSAMYFCASKVEVNTEAFFGQGTRLTVV.

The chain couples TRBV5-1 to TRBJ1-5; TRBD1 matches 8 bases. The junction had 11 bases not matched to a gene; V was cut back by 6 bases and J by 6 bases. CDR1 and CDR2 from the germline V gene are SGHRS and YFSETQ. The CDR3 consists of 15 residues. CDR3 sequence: CASNPTGGSTQPQHF. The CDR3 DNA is TGCGCCAGCAACCCTACAGGGGGAAGTACTCAGCCCCAGCATTTT.

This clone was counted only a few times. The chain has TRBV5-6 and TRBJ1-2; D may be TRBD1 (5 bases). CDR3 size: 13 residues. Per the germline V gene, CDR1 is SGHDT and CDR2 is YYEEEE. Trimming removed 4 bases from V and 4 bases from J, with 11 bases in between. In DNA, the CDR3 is TGTGCCAGCAGCCCCACAGGTACCTATGGCTACACCTTC. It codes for CASSPTGTYGYTF.

The CDR3 sequence is CASSEGQALYEQYF. CDR3 DNA sequence: TGCGCCAGCAGTGAGGGGCAGGCCCTCTACGAGCAGTACTTC. This chain joins TRBV10-1 and TRBJ2-7; D is unclear. V shed 2 bases and J shed 3 bases, with 11 bases lying between them. CDR3 length: 14 amino acids. Germline assignment: CDR1 WNHNN and CDR2 SYGVQD (reference sequence).